These T cell receptor beta chains were read from a single sample in a study of shared clonotypes between healthy human individuals. Generated by immunoSEQ multiplex PCR, the TCRdb table keeps only in-frame clones and is missing some. This sample has under 2,000,000 clones, with approximately 94% found just once. What was sequenced was naive CD8+ T cells sorted from blood. The receptor source for this set is a man aged 18-30 years in good health. The CDR3 runs from the conserved cysteine through the conserved F or W. The order of the fields is clone size, V gene, J gene, CDR3 protein. Size is omitted from some rows. Given values are once, few, many or a class for expanded clones.

-,TRBV12-5,TRBJ2-7,CASGPGTGPTYEQYF
-,TRBV4-3,TRBJ2-1,CASSQDPPLAGAWEQFF
-,TRBV21-1,TRBJ2-7,CASSAQQTTGPYEQYF
-,TRBV6-5,TRBJ2-5,CASSYFLGLEAETQYF
-,TRBV9,TRBJ2-1,CASSFNDNEQFF
-,TRBV5-6,TRBJ2-1,CASSLGWGQYNEQFF
-,TRBV2,TRBJ2-7,CASSEWSASYEQYF
-,TRBV19,TRBJ2-5,CASSMHPGETQYF
once,TRBV6-5,TRBJ2-7,CASSYGQDLSYEQYF
once,TRBV7-8,TRBJ2-3,CASSHISSGSTDTQYF
-,TRBV6-5,TRBJ2-7,CASSQGQGPYEQYF
-,TRBV5-3,TRBJ2-5,CARSLAICGGRETQYF
-,TRBV6-5,TRBJ2-5,CASSYLSSGGETQYF
-,TRBV5-8,TRBJ1-6,CASSFNPPLHF
-,TRBV7-3,TRBJ2-1,CASSLNPYTPVVAGGRSSYNEQFF
-,TRBV18,TRBJ1-1,CASSPNWGAVNTEAFF
once,TRBV7-8,TRBJ2-3,CASSLVPLMGTDTQYF
few,TRBV25-1,TRBJ1-2,CASSVSLNYGYTF
-,TRBV28,TRBJ2-2,CASSFGQGPGTGELFF
-,TRBV11-2,TRBJ2-1,CASSLDASGLYNEQFF
-,TRBV4-1,TRBJ1-2,CASSQVSEDGYTF
-,TRBV4-1,TRBJ2-7,CASSPNVYYEQYF
-,TRBV5-1,TRBJ2-1,CASTGTSSYNEQFF
-,TRBV6-6,TRBJ2-7,CASSYSGDVQYF
-,TRBV6-5,TRBJ1-1,CASSYGGEGTEAFF
few,TRBV7-9,TRBJ1-5,CGEGRFNQPQHF
-,TRBV2,TRBJ2-7,CASSVGRDYEQYF
-,TRBV28,TRBJ2-7,CASSPSAGRVSYEQYF
-,TRBV4-3,TRBJ2-7,CASSQDAWRESYEQYF
-,TRBV7-9,TRBJ2-7,CASSQTGEVGSYEQYF
-,TRBV13,TRBJ2-5,CASSLAGMEETQYF
-,TRBV4-1,TRBJ1-4,CASSQDLTGTNEKLFF
-,TRBV13,TRBJ2-7,CASSLGQSSYEQYF
-,TRBV7-9,TRBJ2-1,CASMPGQNNEQFF
-,TRBV6-1,TRBJ2-7,CASSDPGRYEQYF
-,TRBV6-6,TRBJ2-7,CASSPGQYSYEQYF
-,TRBV27,TRBJ2-5,CASSLFGSGDQETQYF
-,TRBV27,TRBJ2-3,CASSNYGPIEDTQYF
-,TRBV25-1,TRBJ2-7,CASSVTGTGREQYF
-,TRBV7-6,TRBJ2-5,CASSLAGGTQYF
-,TRBV6-6,TRBJ1-2,CASSSTGDRDGYTF
-,TRBV19,TRBJ2-1,CASSIVGLAGGASEQFF
-,TRBV29-1,TRBJ1-1,CSVVPGSNTEAFF
-,TRBV4-3,TRBJ1-1,CASSQDITAPHMAFF
-,TRBV5-3,TRBJ2-1,CARSPVCVYNEQFF
-,TRBV30,TRBJ1-4,CAWSILRRGEKLFF
-,TRBV28,TRBJ2-7,CASSFERLALDEQYF
-,TRBV2,TRBJ1-2,CASSELQNYGYTF
once,TRBV7-9,TRBJ1-2,CASIEEGQSNYGYTF
-,TRBV7-8,TRBJ2-7,CASSLGGVYYYEQYF